This T cell receptor (beta chain) was identified in a study of breast tumors, draining lymph nodes, adjacent tissues. About this clonotype: A much larger clonotype is one base distant, so this may be a read error.

Breast cancer patients provided tissue from their axillary draining lymph nodes. This CDR3 has 14 residues. V was trimmed by 5 bases and J by 4 bases, leaving 14 bases between them. Germline-derived CDR1 and CDR2 are SGHNT and YENEEA. TCRdb passed the multiplex PCR reads through MiXCR, listing each CDR3 protein once. The table has about 200,000 distinct CDR3 sequences, approximately 33% seen once. The specimen sequenced was axillary lymph node tissue. This TCR was recovered from a female donor with breast cancer. Some clones in this sample may be carry-over from other donors' samples. This chain links TRBV11-3 with TRBJ1-2; D possibly corresponds to TRBD1 (5 bases). CDR3 in DNA: TGTGCCAGCAGCGCGGGGGACGGTGCCTATGGCTACACCTTC. The encoded protein is CASSAGDGAYGYTF.